This entry concerns a single T cell receptor (beta chain). Its antigen is unidentified. Different DNA sequences within this sample yield the same CDR3. This entry belongs to a study of T cell responses to AZD1222 COVID-19 vaccine. Study-level points and caveats: Females made up more of the donors, who were largely white British, and clonal diversity may have come out too low. Spike-specific TCR depth and breadth grew after two AZD1222 doses.

This table comes from immunoSEQ multiplex PCR, and its TCRdb copy is limited to in-frame clones, with some not included. Here the sample spans about 84,000 clones, around 90% being singletons. The sequencing used peripheral blood, collected 28 days after the second AZD1222 dose. The sequence came from an adult who received the AZD1222 COVID-19 vaccine.

The DNA for the CDR3 is TGTGCCAGCAGCGGGGGACCGAACACTGAAGCTTTCTTT. It codes for CASSGGPNTEAFF. The gene calls are TRBV9 and TRBJ1-1; D is possibly TRBD1 (5 bases). V dropped 3 bases and J dropped 1 base, with 7 bases sitting between them. Germline CDR1 and CDR2: SGDLS and YYNGEE. This CDR3 is 13 amino acids long.